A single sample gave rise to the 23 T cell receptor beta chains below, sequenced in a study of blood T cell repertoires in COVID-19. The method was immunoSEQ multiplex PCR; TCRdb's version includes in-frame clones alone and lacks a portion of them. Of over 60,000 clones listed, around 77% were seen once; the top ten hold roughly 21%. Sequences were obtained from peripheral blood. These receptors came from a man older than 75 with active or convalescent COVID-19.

CDR3 DNA sequence: TGTGCCAGCTCACCAGACAGGGCTAACTATGGCTACACCTTC. It is translated as CASSPDRANYGYTF. V usage is TRBV18 and J usage is TRBJ1-2; 7 bases are a match to TRBD1. V dropped 2 bases and J dropped 0; count of bases not matched to a gene: 0. This CDR3 has 14 amino acids. CDR1 and CDR2 (germline): KGHSH, LQKENI. Full variable domain (outside the CDR3, taken from reference TRBV18 and TRBJ1-2): NAGVMQNPRHLVRRRGQEARLRCSPMKGHSHVYWYRQLPEEGLKFMVYLQKENIIDESGMPKERFSAEFPKEGPSILRIQQVVRGDSAAYFCASSPDRANYGYTFGSGTRLTVV.

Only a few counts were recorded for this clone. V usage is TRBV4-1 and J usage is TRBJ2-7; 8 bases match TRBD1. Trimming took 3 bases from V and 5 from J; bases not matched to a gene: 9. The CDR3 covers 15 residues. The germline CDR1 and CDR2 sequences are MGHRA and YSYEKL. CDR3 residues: CASSHLDRDADEQYF. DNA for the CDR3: TGCGCCAGCAGCCACCTGGACAGGGATGCAGACGAGCAGTACTTC.

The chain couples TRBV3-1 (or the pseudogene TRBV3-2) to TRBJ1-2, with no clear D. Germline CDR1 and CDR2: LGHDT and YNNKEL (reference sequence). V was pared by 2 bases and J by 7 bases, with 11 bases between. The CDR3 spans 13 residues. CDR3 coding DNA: TGTGCCAGCAGCCAACTTAGCATCCCTGGCTACACCTTC. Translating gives CASSQLSIPGYTF.

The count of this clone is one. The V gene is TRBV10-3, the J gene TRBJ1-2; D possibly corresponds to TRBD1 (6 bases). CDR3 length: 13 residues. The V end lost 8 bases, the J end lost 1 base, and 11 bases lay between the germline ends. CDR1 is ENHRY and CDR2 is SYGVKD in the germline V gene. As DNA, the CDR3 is TGTGCCATCTCTGGGGGCCGTAACTATGGCTACACCTTC. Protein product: CAISGGRNYGYTF.

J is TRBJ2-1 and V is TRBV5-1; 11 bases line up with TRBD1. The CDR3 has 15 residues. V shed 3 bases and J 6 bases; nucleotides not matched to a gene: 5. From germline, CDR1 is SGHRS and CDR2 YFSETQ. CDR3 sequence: CASSSGQGVINEQFF. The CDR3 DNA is TGCGCCAGCAGCTCGGGACAGGGGGTCATCAATGAGCAGTTCTTC.

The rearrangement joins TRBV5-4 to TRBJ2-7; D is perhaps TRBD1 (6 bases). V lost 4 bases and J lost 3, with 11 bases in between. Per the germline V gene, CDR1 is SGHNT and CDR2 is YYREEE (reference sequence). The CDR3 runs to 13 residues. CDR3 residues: CASSPWDNYEQYF. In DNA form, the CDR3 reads TGTGCCAGCAGCCCATGGGACAACTACGAGCAGTACTTC.

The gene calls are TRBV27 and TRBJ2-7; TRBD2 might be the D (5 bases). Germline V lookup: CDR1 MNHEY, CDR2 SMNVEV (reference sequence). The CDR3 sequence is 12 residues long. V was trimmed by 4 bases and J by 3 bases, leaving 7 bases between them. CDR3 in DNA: TGTGCCAGCAGTTCCGGGAACTACGAGCAGTACTTC. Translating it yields CASSSGNYEQYF.

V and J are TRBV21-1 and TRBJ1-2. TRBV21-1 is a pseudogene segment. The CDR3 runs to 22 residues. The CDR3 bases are TGTGCCAGCAGCAAGACATGCGAAAATCAGCCGGAGGGGAGTCCTTTTAGAGATGGCTACACCTTC. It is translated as CASSKTCENQPEGSPFRDGYTF.

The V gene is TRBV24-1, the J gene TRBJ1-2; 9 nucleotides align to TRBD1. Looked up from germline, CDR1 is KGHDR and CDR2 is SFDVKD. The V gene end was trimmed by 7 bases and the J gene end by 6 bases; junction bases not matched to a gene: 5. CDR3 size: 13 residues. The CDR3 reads CATRQGARDGYTF. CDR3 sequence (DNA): TGTGCCACCAGACAGGGGGCGCGGGATGGCTACACCTTC.

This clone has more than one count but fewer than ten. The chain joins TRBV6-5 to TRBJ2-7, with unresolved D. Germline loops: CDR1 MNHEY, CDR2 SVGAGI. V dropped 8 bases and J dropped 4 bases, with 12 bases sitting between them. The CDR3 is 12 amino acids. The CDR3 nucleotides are TGTGCCAGCTTCTCGGTACCTTACGAGCAGTACTTC. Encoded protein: CASFSVPYEQYF.

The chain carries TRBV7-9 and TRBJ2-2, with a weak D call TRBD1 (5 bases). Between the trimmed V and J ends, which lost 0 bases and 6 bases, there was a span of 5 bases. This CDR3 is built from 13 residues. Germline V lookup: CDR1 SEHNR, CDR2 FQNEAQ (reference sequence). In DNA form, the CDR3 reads TGTGCCAGCAGCTTAGCAGGGGCCGGGGAGCTGTTTTTT. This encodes CASSLAGAGELFF.

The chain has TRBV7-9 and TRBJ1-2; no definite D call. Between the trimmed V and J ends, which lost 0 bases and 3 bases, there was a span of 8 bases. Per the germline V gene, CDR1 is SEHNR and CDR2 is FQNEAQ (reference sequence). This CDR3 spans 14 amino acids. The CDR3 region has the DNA TGTGCCAGCAGCTTAGCTGCGGGCGACTATGGCTACACCTTC. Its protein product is CASSLAAGDYGYTF.

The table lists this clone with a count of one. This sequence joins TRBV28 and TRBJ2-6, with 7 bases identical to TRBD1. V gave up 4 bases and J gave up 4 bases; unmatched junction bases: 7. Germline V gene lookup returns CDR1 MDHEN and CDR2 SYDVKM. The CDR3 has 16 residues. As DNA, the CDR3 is TGTGCCAGCAGTTCTGCGACAGGGATAGGGGCCAACGTCCTGACTTTC. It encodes CASSSATGIGANVLTF.

CDR3 residues: CASRTGLYNEQFF. DNA for the CDR3: TGTGCCAGCAGGACAGGACTGTACAATGAGCAGTTCTTC. This rearrangement joins TRBV6-5 to TRBJ2-1, with D perhaps matching TRBD1 (6 bases). Per germline, CDR1 MNHEY and CDR2 SVGAGI. The CDR3 length is 13 residues. V was clipped by 6 bases and J by 4 bases, with 10 bases between them.

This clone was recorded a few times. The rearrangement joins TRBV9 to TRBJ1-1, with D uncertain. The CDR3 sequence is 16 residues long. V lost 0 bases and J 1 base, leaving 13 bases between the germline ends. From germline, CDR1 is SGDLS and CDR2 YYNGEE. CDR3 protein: CASSVGSTLGNTEAFF. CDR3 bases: TGTGCCAGCAGCGTAGGTTCCACGCTCGGGAACACTGAAGCTTTCTTT. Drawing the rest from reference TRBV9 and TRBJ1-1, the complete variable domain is DSGVTQTPKHLITATGQRVTLRCSPRSGDLSVYWYQQSLDQGLQFLIQYYNGEERAKGNILERFSAQQFPDLHSELNLSSLELGDSALYFCASSVGSTLGNTEAFFGQGTRLTVV.

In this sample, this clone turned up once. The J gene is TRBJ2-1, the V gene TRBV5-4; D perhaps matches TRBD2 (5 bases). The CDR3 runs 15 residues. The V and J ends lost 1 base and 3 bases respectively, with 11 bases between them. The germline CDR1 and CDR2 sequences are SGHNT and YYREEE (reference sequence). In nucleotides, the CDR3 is TGTGCCAGCAGCTTGTGGGAGTGGTACTACAATGAGCAGTTCTTC. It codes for CASSLWEWYYNEQFF.

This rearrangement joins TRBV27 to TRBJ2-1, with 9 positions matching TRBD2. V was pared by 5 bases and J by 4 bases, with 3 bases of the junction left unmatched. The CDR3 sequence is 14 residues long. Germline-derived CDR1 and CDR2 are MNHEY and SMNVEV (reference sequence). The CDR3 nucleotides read TGTGCCAGCAGTAGCGGGGGGATTTACAATGAGCAGTTCTTC. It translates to CASSSGGIYNEQFF.

CDR3 DNA: TGTGCCAGTTTGGGCCTCGCGAACACCGGGGAGCTGTTTTTT. Translating it yields CASLGLANTGELFF. The rearrangement uses TRBV7-6 and TRBJ2-2; D ambiguous. Per germline, CDR1 SGHVS and CDR2 FNYEAQ. V shed 9 bases and J shed 0 bases, with 11 bases lying between them. This CDR3 comprises 14 residues.

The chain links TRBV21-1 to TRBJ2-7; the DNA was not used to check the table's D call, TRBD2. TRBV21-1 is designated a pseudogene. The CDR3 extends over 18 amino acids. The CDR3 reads CASSLGRGSGGAGYEQYF. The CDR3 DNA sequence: TGTGCCAGTTCTCTCGGCCGGGGTAGCGGGGGGGCCGGGTACGAGCAGTACTTC.

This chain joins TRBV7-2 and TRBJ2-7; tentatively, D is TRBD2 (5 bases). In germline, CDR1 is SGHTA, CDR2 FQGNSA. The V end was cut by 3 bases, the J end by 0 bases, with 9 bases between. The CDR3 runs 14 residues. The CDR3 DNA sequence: TGTGCCAGCAGCTTCCAAGGGAGCTCCTACGAGCAGTACTTC. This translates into CASSFQGSSYEQYF.

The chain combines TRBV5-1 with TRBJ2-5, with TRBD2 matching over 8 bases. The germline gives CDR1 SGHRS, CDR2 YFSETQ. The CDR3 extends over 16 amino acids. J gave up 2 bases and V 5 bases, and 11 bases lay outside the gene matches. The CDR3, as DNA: TGCGCCAGCAGATCGGGGGGTCTAGCGGGTCAAGAGACCCAGTACTTC. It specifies CASRSGGLAGQETQYF.

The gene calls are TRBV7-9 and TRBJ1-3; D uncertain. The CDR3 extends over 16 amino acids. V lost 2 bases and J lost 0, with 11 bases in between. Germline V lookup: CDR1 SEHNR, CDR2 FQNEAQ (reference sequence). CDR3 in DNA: TGTGCCAGCAGCTTATTTCTCTCCAGCTCTGGAAACACCATATATTTT. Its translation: CASSLFLSSSGNTIYF.

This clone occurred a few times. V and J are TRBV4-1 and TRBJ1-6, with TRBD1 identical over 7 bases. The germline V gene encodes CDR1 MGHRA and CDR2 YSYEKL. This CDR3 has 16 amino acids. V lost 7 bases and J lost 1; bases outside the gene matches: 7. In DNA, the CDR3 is TGCGCCAGCACCTCGGGACAGACTTCCTATAATTCACCCCTCCACTTT. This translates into CASTSGQTSYNSPLHF.